This T cell receptor beta chain was retrieved from a study of T cell responses to AZD1222 COVID-19 vaccine. Across the study: Second-dose recipients at about 4 or about 12 weeks were treated as one pooled group.

Whole-study results and caveats: Vaccination with two AZD1222 doses was followed by a rise in Spike-specific TCR breadth and depth. Unmutated variant regions reportedly attract nearly half of all spike-specific TCRs.

Germline V gene sequence: CDR1 SGHVS, CDR2 FNYEAQ. This CDR3 contains 18 residues. The V end lost 1 base, the J end lost 3 bases, and 22 bases lay between the germline ends. The assay was immunoSEQ multiplex PCR, and TCRdb's table has in-frame clones only and misses some. The sample lists 95,000 to 150,000 clones, roughly 90% occurring once. Points on this clone: The antigen is not known.

This receptor was obtained from an adult in good health. V is TRBV7-6 and J is TRBJ2-7, with D perhaps assigned TRBD1 or TRBD2 (6 bases each). The specimen comprised peripheral blood, sampled on day 0 of AZD1222 vaccination. The CDR3, as DNA: TGTGCCAGCAGCTTAGGACCGACCTCAGGGGACTCAGGCTACGAGCAGTACTTC. Translated, it gives CASSLGPTSGDSGYEQYF.